What follows describes a single T cell receptor beta chain. Its antigen is unidentified. This entry comes from a study of OX40 agonist ivuxolimab in advanced cancers. J lost 9 bases, V lost 6 bases, and 7 bases had no gene match. CDR3 length equals 14 residues. Germline V CDR1 and CDR2: MNHEY, SMNVEV (reference sequence). TCRdb's copy holds only in-frame clones and misses some; the assay was immunoSEQ multiplex PCR. In the table there are around 90,000 clones, around nine tenths of which are singletons. Findings of the study overall: More expanded clones were seen, on average, in CD8+ T cells than in CD4+.

The source material was CD4+ or CD8+ T cells sorted from blood, sampled in a trial of the OX40 agonist ivuxolimab. This receptor was identified in an adult with an advanced solid tumor such as melanoma, head and neck, liver or kidney cancer. The gene calls are TRBV27 and TRBJ2-1, with 11 bases fitting TRBD2. In DNA form, the CDR3 reads TGTGCCAGCAGGCTAGCGGGAGGTCTAGTTGAGCAGTTCTTC. It encodes CASRLAGGLVEQFF.